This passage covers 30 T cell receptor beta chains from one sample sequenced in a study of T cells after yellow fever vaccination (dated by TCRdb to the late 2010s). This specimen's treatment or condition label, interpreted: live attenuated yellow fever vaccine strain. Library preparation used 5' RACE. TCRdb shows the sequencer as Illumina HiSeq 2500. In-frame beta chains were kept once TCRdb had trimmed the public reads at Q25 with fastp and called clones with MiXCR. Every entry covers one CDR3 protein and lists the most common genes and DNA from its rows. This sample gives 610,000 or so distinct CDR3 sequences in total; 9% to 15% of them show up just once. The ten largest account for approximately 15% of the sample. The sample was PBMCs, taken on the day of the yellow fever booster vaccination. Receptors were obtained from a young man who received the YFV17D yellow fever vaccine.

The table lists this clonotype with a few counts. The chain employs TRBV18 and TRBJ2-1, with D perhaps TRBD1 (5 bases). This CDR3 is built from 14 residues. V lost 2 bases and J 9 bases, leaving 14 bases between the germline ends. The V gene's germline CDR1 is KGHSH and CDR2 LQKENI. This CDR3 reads CASSPGAGATEQFF. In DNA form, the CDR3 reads TGTGCCAGCTCACCAGGGGCTGGCGCGACTGAGCAGTTCTTC. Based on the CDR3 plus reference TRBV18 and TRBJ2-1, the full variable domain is NAGVMQNPRHLVRRRGQEARLRCSPMKGHSHVYWYRQLPEEGLKFMVYLQKENIIDESGMPKERFSAEFPKEGPSILRIQQVVRGDSAAYFCASSPGAGATEQFFGPGTRLTVL.

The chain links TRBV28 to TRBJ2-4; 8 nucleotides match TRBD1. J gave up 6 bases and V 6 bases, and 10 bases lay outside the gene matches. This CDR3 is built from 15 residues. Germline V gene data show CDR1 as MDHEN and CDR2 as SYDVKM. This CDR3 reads CASSRTGGITNIQYF. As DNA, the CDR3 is TGTGCCAGCAGCCGCACAGGGGGGATTACAAACATTCAGTACTTC. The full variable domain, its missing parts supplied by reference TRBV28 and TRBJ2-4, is DVKVTQSSRYLVKRTGEKVFLECVQDMDHENMFWYRQDPGLGLRLIYFSYDVKMKEKGDIPEGYSVSREKKERFSLILESASTNQTSMYLCASSRTGGITNIQYFGAGTRLSVL.

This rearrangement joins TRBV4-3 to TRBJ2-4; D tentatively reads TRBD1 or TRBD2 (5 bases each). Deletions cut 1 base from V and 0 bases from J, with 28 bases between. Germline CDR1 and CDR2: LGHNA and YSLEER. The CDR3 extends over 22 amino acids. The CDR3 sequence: CASSQVPSIGAAGFGAKNIQYF. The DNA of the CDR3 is TGCGCCAGCAGCCAAGTACCTAGTATCGGGGCCGCAGGGTTTGGAGCCAAAAACATTCAGTACTTC.

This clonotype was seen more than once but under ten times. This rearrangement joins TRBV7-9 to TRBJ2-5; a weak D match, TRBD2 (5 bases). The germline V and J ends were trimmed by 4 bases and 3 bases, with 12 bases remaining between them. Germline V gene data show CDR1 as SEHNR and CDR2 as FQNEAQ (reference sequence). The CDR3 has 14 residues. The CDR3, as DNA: TGTGCCAGCAGCTATAGCGTGGGTAAAGAGACCCAGTACTTC. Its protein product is CASSYSVGKETQYF.

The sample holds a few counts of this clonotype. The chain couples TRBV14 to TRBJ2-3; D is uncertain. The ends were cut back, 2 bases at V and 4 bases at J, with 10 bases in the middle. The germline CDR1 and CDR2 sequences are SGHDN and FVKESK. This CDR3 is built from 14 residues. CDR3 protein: CASSQLLAADTQYF. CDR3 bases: TGTGCCAGCAGCCAACTACTTGCCGCAGATACGCAGTATTTT.

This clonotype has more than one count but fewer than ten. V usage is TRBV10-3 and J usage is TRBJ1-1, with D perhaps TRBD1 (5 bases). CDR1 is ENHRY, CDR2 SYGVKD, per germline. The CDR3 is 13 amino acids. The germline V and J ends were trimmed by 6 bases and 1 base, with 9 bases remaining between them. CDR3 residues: CAIRGPTNTEAFF. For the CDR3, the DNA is TGTGCCATCAGGGGACCGACGAACACTGAAGCTTTCTTT.

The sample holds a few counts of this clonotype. CDR3 amino acids: CASRRTGTGSYNEQFF. The CDR3 region has the DNA TGTGCCAGCAGGCGTACCGGGACAGGCTCCTACAATGAGCAGTTCTTC. This chain joins TRBV6-2 or TRBV6-3 and TRBJ2-1; 8 bases align to TRBD1. V shed 6 bases, J shed 0 bases, and the junction held 7 bases outside the gene matches. The CDR3 is 16 residues long. Germline V gives CDR1 MNHEY, CDR2 SVGEGT.

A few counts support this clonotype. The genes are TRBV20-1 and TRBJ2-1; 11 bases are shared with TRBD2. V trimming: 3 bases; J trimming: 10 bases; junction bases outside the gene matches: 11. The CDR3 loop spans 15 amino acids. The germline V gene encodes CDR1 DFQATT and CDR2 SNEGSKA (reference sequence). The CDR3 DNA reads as TGCAGTGCTAGTCCGACTAGCGGGGCCCATGGGGAGCAGTTCTTC. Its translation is CSASPTSGAHGEQFF.

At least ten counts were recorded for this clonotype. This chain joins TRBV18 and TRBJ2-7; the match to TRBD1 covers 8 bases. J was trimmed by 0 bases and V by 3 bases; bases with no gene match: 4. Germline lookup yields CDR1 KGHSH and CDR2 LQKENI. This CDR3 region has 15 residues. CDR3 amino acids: CASSPKQGGSYEQYF. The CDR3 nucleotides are TGTGCCAGCTCACCGAAACAGGGGGGCTCCTACGAGCAGTACTTC.

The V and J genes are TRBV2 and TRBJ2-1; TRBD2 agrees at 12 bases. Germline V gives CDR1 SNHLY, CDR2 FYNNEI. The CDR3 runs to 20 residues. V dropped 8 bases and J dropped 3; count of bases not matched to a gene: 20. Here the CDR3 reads CASLERGLAGGPRSYNEQFF. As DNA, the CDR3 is TGTGCCAGCCTCGAAAGGGGCCTAGCGGGAGGGCCGCGTAGCTACAATGAGCAGTTCTTC.

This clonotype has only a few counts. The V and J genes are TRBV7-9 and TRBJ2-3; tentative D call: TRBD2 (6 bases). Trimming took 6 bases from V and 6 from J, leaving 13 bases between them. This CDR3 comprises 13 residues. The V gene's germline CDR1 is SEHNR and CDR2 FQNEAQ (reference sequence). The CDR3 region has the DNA TGTGCCAGCAGTCTACTAGCCTCGGATACGCAGTATTTT. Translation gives CASSLLASDTQYF.

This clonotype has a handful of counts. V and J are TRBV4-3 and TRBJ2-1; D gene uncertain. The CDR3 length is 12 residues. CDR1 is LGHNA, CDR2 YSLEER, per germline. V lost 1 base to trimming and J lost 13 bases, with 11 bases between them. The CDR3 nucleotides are TGCGCCAGCAGCCAAGGGGCTAGTATACAGTTCTTC. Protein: CASSQGASIQFF.

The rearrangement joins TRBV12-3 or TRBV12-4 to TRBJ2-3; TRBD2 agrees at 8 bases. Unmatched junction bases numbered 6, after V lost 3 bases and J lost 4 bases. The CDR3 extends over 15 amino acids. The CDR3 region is CASSLKTSVPDTQYF. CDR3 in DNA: TGTGCCAGCAGTTTGAAGACTAGCGTCCCAGATACGCAGTATTTT.

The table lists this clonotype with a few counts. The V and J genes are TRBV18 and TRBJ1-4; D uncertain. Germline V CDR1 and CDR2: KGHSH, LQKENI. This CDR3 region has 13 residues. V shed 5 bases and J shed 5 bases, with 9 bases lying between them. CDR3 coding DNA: TGTGCCAGCTCATGGGGAACGAATGAAAAACTGTTTTTT. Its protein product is CASSWGTNEKLFF.

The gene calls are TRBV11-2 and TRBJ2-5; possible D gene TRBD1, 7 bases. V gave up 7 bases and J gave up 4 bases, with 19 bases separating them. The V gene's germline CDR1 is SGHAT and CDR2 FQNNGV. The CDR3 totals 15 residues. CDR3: CASIPGGFVSETQYF. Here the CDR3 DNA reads TGTGCCAGCATCCCAGGGGGGTTTGTTTCAGAGACCCAGTACTTC.

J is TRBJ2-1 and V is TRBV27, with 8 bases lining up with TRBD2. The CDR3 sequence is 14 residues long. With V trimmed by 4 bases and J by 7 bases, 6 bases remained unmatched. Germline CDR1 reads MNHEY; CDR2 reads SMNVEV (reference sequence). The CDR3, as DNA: TGTGCCAGCAGTTGGGGACTAGATAAAAATGAGCAGTTCTTC. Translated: CASSWGLDKNEQFF.

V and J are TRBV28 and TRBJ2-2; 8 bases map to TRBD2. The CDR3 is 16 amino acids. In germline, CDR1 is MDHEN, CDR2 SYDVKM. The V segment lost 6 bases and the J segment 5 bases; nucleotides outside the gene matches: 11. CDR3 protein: CASRPLLREVTGELFF. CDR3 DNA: TGTGCCAGCAGACCCCTATTGCGGGAGGTAACCGGGGAGCTGTTTTTT.

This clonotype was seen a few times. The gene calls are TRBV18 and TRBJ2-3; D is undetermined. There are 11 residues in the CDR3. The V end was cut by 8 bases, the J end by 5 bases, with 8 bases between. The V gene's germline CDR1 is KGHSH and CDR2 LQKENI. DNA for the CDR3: TGTGCCAGCCGCCTCATAGATACGCAGTATTTT. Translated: CASRLIDTQYF.

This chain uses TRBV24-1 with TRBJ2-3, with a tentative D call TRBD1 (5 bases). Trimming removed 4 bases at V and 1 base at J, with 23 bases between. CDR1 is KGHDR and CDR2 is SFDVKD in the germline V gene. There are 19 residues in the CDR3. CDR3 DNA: TGTGCCACCAGTGACCGAACGACAGATCGCGTACCCTGCACAGATACGCAGTATTTT. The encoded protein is CATSDRTTDRVPCTDTQYF.

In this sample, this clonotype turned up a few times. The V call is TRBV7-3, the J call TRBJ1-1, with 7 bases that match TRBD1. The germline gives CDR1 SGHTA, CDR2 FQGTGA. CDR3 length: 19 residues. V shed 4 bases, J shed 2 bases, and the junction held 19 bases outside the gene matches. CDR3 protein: CASSSHPPAAGTVNTEAFF. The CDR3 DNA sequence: TGTGCCAGCAGCTCCCACCCCCCTGCAGCCGGGACAGTAAACACTGAAGCTTTCTTT.

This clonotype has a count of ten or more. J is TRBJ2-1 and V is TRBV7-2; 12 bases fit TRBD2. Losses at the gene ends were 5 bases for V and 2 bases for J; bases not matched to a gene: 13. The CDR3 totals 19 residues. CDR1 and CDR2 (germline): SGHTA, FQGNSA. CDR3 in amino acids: CASSRTSGTGGWAYNEQFF. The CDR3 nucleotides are TGTGCCAGCAGCCGGACTAGCGGGACAGGAGGATGGGCCTACAATGAGCAGTTCTTC.

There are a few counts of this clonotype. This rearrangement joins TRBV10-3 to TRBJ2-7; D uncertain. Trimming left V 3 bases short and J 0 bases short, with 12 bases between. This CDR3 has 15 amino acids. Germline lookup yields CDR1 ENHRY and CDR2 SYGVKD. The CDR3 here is CAISDPVASSYEQYF. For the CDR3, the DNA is TGTGCCATCAGTGATCCTGTCGCCAGCTCCTACGAGCAGTACTTC.

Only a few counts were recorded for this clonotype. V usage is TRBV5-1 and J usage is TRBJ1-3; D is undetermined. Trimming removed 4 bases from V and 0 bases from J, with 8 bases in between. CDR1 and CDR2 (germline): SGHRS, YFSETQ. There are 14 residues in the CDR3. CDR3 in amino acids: CASSPGDSGNTIYF. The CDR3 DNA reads TGCGCCAGCAGCCCGGGCGACTCTGGAAACACCATATATTTT.

CDR3 residues: CASSLGADVYSYEQYF. The CDR3 region has the DNA TGTGCCAGCAGCTTAGGGGCCGACGTCTACTCCTACGAGCAGTACTTC. This chain joins TRBV7-2 and TRBJ2-7; D unresolved. Per the germline V gene, CDR1 is SGHTA and CDR2 is FQGNSA. V lost 1 base to trimming and J lost 0 bases, with 13 bases between them. CDR3 length: 16 residues.

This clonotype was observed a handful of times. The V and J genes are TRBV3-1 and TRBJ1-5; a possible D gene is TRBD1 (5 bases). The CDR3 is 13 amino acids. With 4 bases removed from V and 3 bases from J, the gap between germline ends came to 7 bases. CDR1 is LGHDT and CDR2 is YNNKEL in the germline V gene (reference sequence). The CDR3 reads CASSRQHNQPQHF. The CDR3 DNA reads TGTGCCAGCAGCCGACAGCACAATCAGCCCCAGCATTTT. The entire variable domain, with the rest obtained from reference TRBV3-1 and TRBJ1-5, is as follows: DTAVSQTPKYLVTQMGNDKSIKCEQNLGHDTMYWYKQDSKKFLKIMFSYNNKELIINETVPNRFSPKSPDKAHLNLHINSLELGDSAVYFCASSRQHNQPQHFGDGTRLSIL.

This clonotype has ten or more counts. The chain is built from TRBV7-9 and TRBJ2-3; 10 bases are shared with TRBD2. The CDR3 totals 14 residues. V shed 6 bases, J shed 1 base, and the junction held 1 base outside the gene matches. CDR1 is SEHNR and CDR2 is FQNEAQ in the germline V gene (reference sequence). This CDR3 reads CASRGTSGTDTQYF. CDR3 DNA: TGTGCCAGCAGGGGGACTAGCGGCACAGATACGCAGTATTTT. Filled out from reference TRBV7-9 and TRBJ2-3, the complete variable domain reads DTGVSQNPRHKITKRGQNVTFRCDPISEHNRLYWYRQTLGQGPEFLTYFQNEAQLEKSRLLSDRFSAERPKGSFSTLEIQRTEQGDSAMYLCASRGTSGTDTQYFGPGTRLTVL.

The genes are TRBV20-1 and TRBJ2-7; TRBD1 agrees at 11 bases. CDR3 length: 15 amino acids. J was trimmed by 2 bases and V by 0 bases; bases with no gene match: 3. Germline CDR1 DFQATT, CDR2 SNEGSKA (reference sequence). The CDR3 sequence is CSARDRGQGAYEQYF. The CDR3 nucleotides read TGCAGTGCTAGAGATCGGGGACAGGGGGCCTACGAGCAGTACTTC.

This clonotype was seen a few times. The CDR3: CASSVYGSYEQYF. The DNA of the CDR3 is TGCGCCAGCAGCGTCTACGGTTCCTACGAGCAGTACTTC. V gene TRBV5-1 combines with J gene TRBJ2-7; no firm D call. CDR3 size: 13 residues. V lost 4 bases and J lost 1, with 9 bases in between. CDR1 is SGHRS and CDR2 is YFSETQ in the germline V gene.

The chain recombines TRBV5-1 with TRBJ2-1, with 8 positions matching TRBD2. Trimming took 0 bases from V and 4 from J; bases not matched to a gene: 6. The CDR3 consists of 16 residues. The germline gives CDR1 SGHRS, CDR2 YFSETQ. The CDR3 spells CASSLAAGVGYNEQFF. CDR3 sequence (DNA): TGCGCCAGCAGCTTGGCAGCGGGAGTGGGGTACAATGAGCAGTTCTTC. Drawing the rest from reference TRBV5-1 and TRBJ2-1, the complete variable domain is KAGVTQTPRYLIKTRGQQVTLSCSPISGHRSVSWYQQTPGQGLQFLFEYFSETQRNKGNFPGRFSGRQFSNSRSEMNVSTLELGDSALYLCASSLAAGVGYNEQFFGPGTRLTVL.

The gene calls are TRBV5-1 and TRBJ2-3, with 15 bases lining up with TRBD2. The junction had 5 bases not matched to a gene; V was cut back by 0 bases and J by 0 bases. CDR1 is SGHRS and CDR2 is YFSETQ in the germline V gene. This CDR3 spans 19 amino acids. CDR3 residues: CASSLAGTSGRSSTDTQYF. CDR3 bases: TGCGCCAGCAGCTTGGCCGGGACTAGCGGGAGGTCTAGCACAGATACGCAGTATTTT.